A selection of T cell receptor beta chains follows, all from one sample in a study of blood T cell repertoires in COVID-19. TCRdb's table, derived via immunoSEQ multiplex PCR, lists solely in-frame clones and lacks some. Here the sample spans around 200,000 clones, about 86% being singletons. Sequences were obtained from peripheral blood. These receptors were obtained from a young woman who had recovered from COVID-19. CDR3s include the opening cysteine and the closing phenylalanine or tryptophan. Each record gives: V gene, CDR3 length, D gene, clone size, J gene, CDR3 DNA, CDR3 protein. D genes are given only for firm matches. A row's size may be missing; if present it is once, few, many or a size class.

TRBV24-1,13,TRBD1,NA,TRBJ1-1,TGTGCCACCAGTGATTCTATAGACAGGGTGTTGTTCTTT,CATSDSIDRVLFF
TRBV27,11,NA,NA,TRBJ2-1,TGTGCCAGCAGTCAGAACAATGAGCAGTTCTTC,CASSQNNEQFF
TRBV6-4,18,TRBD2,NA,TRBJ2-3,TGTGCCAGCAGTGAATGGGGCCTAGCGGGACGCTTGGGGGATACGCAGTATTTT,CASSEWGLAGRLGDTQYF
TRBV29-1,12,TRBD1,NA,TRBJ2-7,TGCAGCGTTGAGACAGGGGACTACGAGCAGTACTTC,CSVETGDYEQYF
TRBV18,12,TRBD2,NA,TRBJ2-7,TGTGCCAGCTCAGACGGGAGGGAGGAGCAGTACTTC,CASSDGREEQYF
TRBV3-1/TRBV3-2,13,NA,NA,TRBJ1-2,TGTGCCAGCAGCCCGACAGGTTGGTATGGCTACACCTTC,CASSPTGWYGYTF
TRBV4-3,16,NA,NA,TRBJ2-7,TGCGCCAGCAGCCAAGATAAGGGGGGGTTAACCTACGAGCAGTACTTC,CASSQDKGGLTYEQYF
TRBV18,14,TRBD1,few,TRBJ2-7,TGTGCCAGCTCCCTCGGACAGGGAGGCTACGAGCAGTACTTC,CASSLGQGGYEQYF
TRBV5-1,16,TRBD2,NA,TRBJ2-2,TGCGCCAGCAGCTTGGCTAGCGGGGCCGGCACCGGGGAGCTGTTTTTT,CASSLASGAGTGELFF
TRBV2,12,NA,few,TRBJ1-2,TGTGCCAGCAGGGCAGGGCCCAATGGCTACACCTTC,CASRAGPNGYTF
TRBV9,12,NA,once,TRBJ2-1,TGTGCCAGCAGCGCAGGGGTCGATGAGCAGTTCTTC,CASSAGVDEQFF
TRBV5-1,15,NA,NA,TRBJ2-1,TGCGCCAGCAGCCCCGGGACAACTGTCATTAATGAGCAGTTCTTC,CASSPGTTVINEQFF
TRBV10-3,13,NA,once,TRBJ1-1,TGTGCCATCAGTGAGTCCGGGAACACTGAAGCTTTCTTT,CAISESGNTEAFF
TRBV9,13,NA,NA,TRBJ2-7,TGTGCCAGCAGCGTAGACACTAAACTCGAGCAGTACTTC,CASSVDTKLEQYF
TRBV9,15,TRBD1,NA,TRBJ1-2,TGTGCCAGCAGCGACACCGGGACAGGGATCTATGGCTACACCTTC,CASSDTGTGIYGYTF
TRBV13,18,NA,NA,TRBJ1-1,TGTGCCAGCAGCCCAATTTACTCGCGGTCCAACATGAACACTGAAGCTTTCTTT,CASSPIYSRSNMNTEAFF
TRBV9,15,TRBD1,NA,TRBJ2-7,TGTGCCAGCAGCGTTTCCGGGACAGTCGTCGACGAGCAGTACTTC,CASSVSGTVVDEQYF
TRBV6-2/TRBV6-3,17,NA,once,TRBJ2-3,TGTGCCAGCAGTCTTACGGCCAGGGCGTGGGGCACAGATACGCAGTATTTT,CASSLTARAWGTDTQYF
TRBV5-6,16,TRBD2,NA,TRBJ2-5,TGTGCCAGCAGCTTGGATGGACTAGCGCCTTCCGAGACCCAGTACTTC,CASSLDGLAPSETQYF
TRBV2,14,TRBD1,NA,TRBJ2-7,TGTGCCAGCAGTCGGGACAGGGCAGACAAAAGGAAGTACTTC,CASSRDRADKRKYF
TRBV7-2,13,NA,NA,TRBJ1-1,TGTGCCAGCACCGGGGTCAGGAACACTGAAGCTTTCTTT,CASTGVRNTEAFF
TRBV19,14,TRBD1,NA,TRBJ2-7,TGTGCCAGTAGTCCGACAGGGGTTCCCTACGAGCAGTACTTC,CASSPTGVPYEQYF
TRBV12-2,16,NA,NA,TRBJ2-1,TGTGCAAGTCGCTGGGGACTAGCGGGGAGATACAATGAGCAGTTCTTC,CASRWGLAGRYNEQFF
TRBV4-1,17,NA,NA,TRBJ2-1,TGCGCCAGCAGCCAAGCCCCTATCCCCGACTTGTACAATGAGCAGTTCTTC,CASSQAPIPDLYNEQFF
TRBV5-1,15,TRBD2,NA,TRBJ2-3,TGCGCCAGCAGCTTGGTAGCGGGGGGCACAGATACGCAGTATTTT,CASSLVAGGTDTQYF
TRBV6-6,14,NA,NA,TRBJ2-4,TGTGCCAGCAAGGGGGAAGGGGGCAAAAACATTCAGTACTTC,CASKGEGGKNIQYF
TRBV7-9,16,TRBD2,NA,TRBJ2-5,TGTGCCAGCAGCTCCCCACTAGCGGGAGGAAGTTTGACCCAGTACTTC,CASSSPLAGGSLTQYF